This passage covers 26 T cell receptor beta chains from one sample sequenced in a study of lymphopenia after photon versus proton radiotherapy. Repertoires were generated with immunoSEQ multiplex PCR, while TCRdb's copy carries only in-frame clones and drops some. Of 65,000 or so clones in the sample, about nine tenths were seen once. The sequencing used peripheral blood, collected from a patient treated with proton-based radiotherapy. These receptors originate from a man aged 80 or over with esophageal cancer.

The chain joins TRBV7-8 to TRBJ2-1; 8 bases match TRBD1. After removal of 1 base from V and 6 bases from J, the junction contained 11 bases not matched to a gene. From germline, CDR1 is SGHVS and CDR2 FQNEAQ. The CDR3 totals 17 residues. DNA for the CDR3: TGTGCCAGCAGCTTAGGACTAGGACAGGGAAATATCAATGAGCAGTTCTTC. Translation: CASSLGLGQGNINEQFF.

V gene TRBV12-5 combines with J gene TRBJ2-7; D is ambiguous. CDR1 is LGHNT and CDR2 is FRNRAP in the germline V gene. V lost 2 bases, J lost 2 bases, and 4 bases lay in between. The CDR3 sequence is 12 residues long. CDR3 residues: CASGLSAYEQYF. The CDR3 bases are TGTGCTAGTGGTTTGAGTGCCTACGAGCAGTACTTC.

The genes are TRBV7-3 and TRBJ2-5; D is uncertain. V was clipped by 5 bases and J by 0 bases, with 7 bases between them. This CDR3 contains 13 residues. Germline loops: CDR1 SGHTA, CDR2 FQGTGA. Here the CDR3 DNA reads TGTGCCAGCAGCATTAGCTACCAAGAGACCCAGTACTTC. It specifies CASSISYQETQYF.

The V call is TRBV4-3, the J call TRBJ1-4; D unclear. The CDR3 sequence is 12 residues long. The V and J ends lost 3 bases and 4 bases respectively, with 3 bases between them. CDR1 and CDR2 from the germline V gene are LGHNA and YSLEER. The CDR3 nucleotides are TGCGCCAGCAGCCAGATTAATGAAAAACTGTTTTTT. Its protein product is CASSQINEKLFF.

The CDR3 DNA is TGTGCCAGCACCCAGACAGGCCCTAAGAGCGAGCAGTACTTC. Protein product: CASTQTGPKSEQYF. The chain links TRBV27 to TRBJ2-7, with D possibly being TRBD1 (6 bases). V was clipped by 7 bases and J by 6 bases, with 19 bases between them. CDR1 and CDR2 from the germline V gene are MNHEY and SMNVEV (reference sequence). The CDR3 has 14 residues.

V is TRBV5-1 and J is TRBJ2-1; 8 nucleotides agree with TRBD2. The ends lost 2 bases at V and 4 bases at J; junction bases unmatched: 2. Per the germline V gene, CDR1 is SGHRS and CDR2 is YFSETQ. The CDR3 runs 14 residues. CDR3: CASSLPSGYNEQFF. DNA for the CDR3: TGCGCCAGCAGCTTACCTAGCGGGTACAATGAGCAGTTCTTC.

The chain is built from TRBV11-1 and TRBJ2-5; D call uncertain. The germline V and J ends were trimmed by 5 bases and 5 bases, with 18 bases remaining between them. Germline-derived CDR1 and CDR2 are SGHAT and FQDESV (reference sequence). The CDR3 is 15 residues long. CDR3 in DNA: TGTGCCAGCAGCCCGCGCGACGGGTTGGGGGAGACCCAGTACTTC. Protein: CASSPRDGLGETQYF.

This clone was recorded a few times. The genes are TRBV18 and TRBJ1-5, with TRBD1 matching 8 bases. The CDR3 contains 14 residues. The germline V gene has CDR1 KGHSH and CDR2 LQKENI. With V trimmed by 3 bases and J by 4 bases, 2 bases remained unmatched. DNA of the CDR3: TGTGCCAGCTCACCGGGACAGGAAAATCAGCCCCAGCATTTT. Translation: CASSPGQENQPQHF.

This clone has just one count. This chain links TRBV25-1 with TRBJ1-4; no clear D. Germline CDR1 and CDR2: MGHDK and SYGVNS. The V and J ends lost 2 bases and 2 bases respectively, with 6 bases between them. CDR3 size: 14 residues. The CDR3 nucleotides are TGTGCCAGCAGTGAACCGGGGACTAATGAAAAACTGTTTTTT. Protein product: CASSEPGTNEKLFF.

V usage is TRBV4-1 and J usage is TRBJ2-1, with TRBD2 identical over 12 bases. Germline CDR1 is MGHRA and CDR2 is YSYEKL. With V trimmed by 6 bases and J by 7 bases, 7 bases remained unmatched. This CDR3 has 15 residues. The CDR3 nucleotides are TGCGCCAGCAGTCCCGGACTAGCGGGACTGAATGAGCAGTTCTTC. This encodes CASSPGLAGLNEQFF.

The V call is TRBV6-5, the J call TRBJ2-7; 7 bases map to TRBD2. J was trimmed by 3 bases and V by 8 bases; bases with no gene match: 13. This CDR3 is 15 amino acids long. Germline V gives CDR1 MNHEY, CDR2 SVGAGI. The CDR3 here is CASRLQAGESYEQYF. The CDR3 bases are TGTGCCAGCCGCCTTCAGGCGGGAGAAAGCTACGAGCAGTACTTC.

The V and J genes are TRBV18 and TRBJ2-2, with TRBD2 identical over 11 bases. Germline CDR1 reads KGHSH; CDR2 reads LQKENI. CDR3 size: 17 residues. V was clipped by 3 bases and J by 6 bases; unmatched bases: 9. CDR3 sequence: CASSPILAGVEAGELFF. The CDR3 bases are TGTGCCAGCTCACCTATACTAGCGGGAGTTGAGGCCGGGGAGCTGTTTTTT.

This chain uses TRBV9 with TRBJ2-3; 8 bases match TRBD1. After removal of 0 bases from V and 4 bases from J, the junction contained 7 bases not matched to a gene. This CDR3 is built from 16 residues. Germline V gene data show CDR1 as SGDLS and CDR2 as YYNGEE. The CDR3 sequence: CASSVGAGGGADTQYF. The DNA for the CDR3 is TGTGCCAGCAGCGTAGGGGCAGGGGGCGGGGCAGATACGCAGTATTTT.

The chain carries TRBV7-9 and TRBJ1-5; 8 nucleotides match TRBD1. The CDR3 is made up of 15 amino acids. The V and J ends lost 5 bases and 5 bases, in that order; junction bases with no gene match: 8. The germline V gene encodes CDR1 SEHNR and CDR2 FQNEAQ (reference sequence). In nucleotides, the CDR3 is TGTGCCAGCAGCCGACAGGGGTCGTCAGATCAGCCCCAGCATTTT. This sequence encodes CASSRQGSSDQPQHF.

The chain is built from TRBV19 and TRBJ2-7; D is undetermined. Germline V lookup: CDR1 LNHDA, CDR2 SQIVND (reference sequence). The CDR3 is 14 amino acids. V was clipped by 1 base and J by 7 bases, with 14 bases between them. The CDR3 DNA reads TGTGCCAGTAGTATAGTCGGCGGACCTACTGAGCAGTACTTC. It is translated as CASSIVGGPTEQYF.

The J gene is TRBJ2-7, the V gene TRBV6-1; D tentatively reads TRBD1 or TRBD2 (6 bases each). The germline gives CDR1 MNHNS, CDR2 SASEGT. Between the trimmed V and J ends, which lost 8 bases and 2 bases, there was a span of 10 bases. There are 12 residues in the CDR3. This CDR3 is CASQRGAYEQYF. CDR3 nucleotides: TGTGCCAGCCAGAGGGGGGCCTACGAGCAGTACTTC.

In nucleotides, the CDR3 is TGTGCCAGCAGCGTAGTACCGGGACTAGAGCATACAGATACGCAGTATTTT. Protein product: CASSVVPGLEHTDTQYF. The chain carries TRBV9 and TRBJ2-3; 8 bases map to TRBD2. This CDR3 has 17 amino acids. J was trimmed by 3 bases and V by 0 bases; bases with no gene match: 9. Looked up from germline, CDR1 is SGDLS and CDR2 is YYNGEE.

V is TRBV13 and J is TRBJ1-2; 8 bases are shared with TRBD1. J gave up 4 bases and V 5 bases, and 9 bases lay outside the gene matches. CDR3 length: 15 residues. Germline V gene lookup returns CDR1 PRHDT and CDR2 FYEKMQ (reference sequence). The CDR3 reads CASSNGQGRIYGYTF. Here the CDR3 DNA reads TGTGCCAGCAGCAACGGACAGGGACGAATCTATGGCTACACCTTC.

The rearrangement uses TRBV9 and TRBJ2-1, with D unclear. This CDR3 has 16 amino acids. Germline assignment: CDR1 SGDLS and CDR2 YYNGEE. V was trimmed by 3 bases and J by 4 bases, leaving 17 bases between them. The CDR3 loop reads CASSGSPFPGYNEQFF. The CDR3, as DNA: TGTGCCAGCAGCGGGAGCCCCTTCCCTGGTTACAATGAGCAGTTCTTC.

The chain uses TRBV28 and TRBJ1-5, with 7 bases fitting TRBD1. Losses at the gene ends were 2 bases for V and 0 bases for J; bases not matched to a gene: 4. This CDR3 spans 16 amino acids. In germline, CDR1 is MDHEN, CDR2 SYDVKM. CDR3 amino acids: CASSLRPGGSNQPQHF. In nucleotides, the CDR3 is TGTGCCAGCAGTTTAAGGCCAGGGGGTAGCAATCAGCCCCAGCATTTT.

The chain has TRBV19 and TRBJ1-4; a weak D match, TRBD1 (5 bases). Germline lookup yields CDR1 LNHDA and CDR2 SQIVND (reference sequence). The CDR3 has 13 amino acids. V was pared by 9 bases and J by 4 bases, with 12 bases between. The CDR3 coding sequence is TGTGCCAGCAACCAGGGCTTTAATGAAAAACTGTTTTTT. Translation gives CASNQGFNEKLFF.

By share, this clone ranks as medium-sized (0.01 to 0.1%). The V gene is TRBV28, the J gene TRBJ1-2; D possibly corresponds to TRBD1 (5 bases). CDR3 length equals 16 residues. Germline values: CDR1 MDHEN, CDR2 SYDVKM. V shed 2 bases and J shed 7 bases, with 20 bases lying between them. The CDR3 is CASSLEAIYGAGGYTF. CDR3 DNA sequence: TGTGCCAGCAGTTTAGAAGCCATTTACGGGGCAGGTGGCTACACCTTC.

The chain uses TRBV9 and TRBJ1-2, with TRBD1 as a possible D gene (5 bases). The germline gives CDR1 SGDLS, CDR2 YYNGEE. V dropped 3 bases and J dropped 0 bases, with 12 bases sitting between them. The CDR3 totals 15 residues. The chain's CDR3 is CASSGPLTANYGYTF. CDR3 DNA sequence: TGTGCCAGCAGCGGGCCATTGACAGCTAACTATGGCTACACCTTC.

V gene TRBV7-2 combines with J gene TRBJ1-1, with D tentatively TRBD1 (5 bases). Trimming shortened V by 1 base and J by 5 bases, and 11 bases separated the two germline ends. CDR1 SGHTA and CDR2 FQGNSA come from the germline V gene. The CDR3 is 14 residues long. The CDR3 loop is CASSLVGGRTEAFF. DNA of the CDR3: TGTGCCAGCAGCTTAGTCGGGGGAAGAACTGAAGCTTTCTTT.

This clone was picked up one time. The rearrangement links TRBV7-9 to TRBJ2-5; tentatively, D is TRBD1 (6 bases). CDR3 length: 15 residues. Trimming cost V 2 bases and J 1 base, with 11 bases left between them. Germline V lookup: CDR1 SEHNR, CDR2 FQNEAQ (reference sequence). CDR3 region: CASSLKLGAQETQYF. CDR3 DNA: TGTGCCAGCAGCTTAAAGCTGGGGGCCCAAGAGACCCAGTACTTC.

This chain joins TRBV5-4 and TRBJ1-4; D call uncertain. V lost 2 bases, J lost 8 bases, and 13 bases lay in between. The CDR3 consists of 14 residues. Germline V CDR1 and CDR2: SGHNT, YYREEE (reference sequence). This CDR3 reads CASSLASREEKLFF. CDR3 coding DNA: TGTGCCAGCAGCTTAGCTTCAAGAGAAGAAAAACTGTTTTTT.